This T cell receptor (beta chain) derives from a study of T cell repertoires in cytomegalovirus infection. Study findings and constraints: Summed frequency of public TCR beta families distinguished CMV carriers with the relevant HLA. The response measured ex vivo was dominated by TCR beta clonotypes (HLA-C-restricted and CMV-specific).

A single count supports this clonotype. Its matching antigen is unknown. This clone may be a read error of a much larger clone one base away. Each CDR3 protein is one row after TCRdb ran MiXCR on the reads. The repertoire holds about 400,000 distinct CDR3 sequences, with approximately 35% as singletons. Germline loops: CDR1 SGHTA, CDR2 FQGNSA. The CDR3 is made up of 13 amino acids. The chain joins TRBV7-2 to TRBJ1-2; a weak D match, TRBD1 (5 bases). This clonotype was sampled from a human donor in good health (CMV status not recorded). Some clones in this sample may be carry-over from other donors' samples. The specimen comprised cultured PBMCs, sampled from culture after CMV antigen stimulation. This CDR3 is CASSLAGSQGCTF. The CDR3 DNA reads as TGTGCCAGCAGCTTAGCCGGGAGCCAGGGCTGCACCTTC.